Shown below are 15 T cell receptor beta chains from a single sample sequenced in a study of T cell repertoires in cytomegalovirus infection. No antigen is known for these receptors. TCRdb re-analysed the reads in MiXCR, keeping a single row per CDR3 protein. Of fewer than 60,000 distinct CDR3 sequences listed, 15% to 20% are singletons. Specimen: CD8+ T cells from cultured PBMCs, collected from culture after CMV antigen stimulation. All receptors derive from a human donor in good health (CMV status not recorded). Some clones in this sample may be carry-over from other donors' samples.

The chain is built from TRBV7-9 and TRBJ1-2; 7 bases match TRBD1. J was trimmed by 7 bases and V by 1 base; bases with no gene match: 9. CDR3 length: 15 amino acids. The germline V gene encodes CDR1 SEHNR and CDR2 FQNEAQ (reference sequence). CDR3 nucleotides: TGTGCCAGCAGCTTAGGAGGGGACAGTGTGGTTGGCTACACCTTC. It specifies CASSLGGDSVVGYTF.

There are a few counts of this clonotype. The rearrangement joins TRBV7-8 to TRBJ2-3, with 8 bases fitting TRBD1. Trimming removed 5 bases from V and 5 bases from J; junction bases left unmatched: 12. Germline CDR1 SGHVS, CDR2 FQNEAQ. The CDR3 extends over 16 amino acids. The CDR3 here is CASSLSGGFVGDTQYF. DNA for the CDR3: TGTGCCAGCAGCCTTTCAGGGGGCTTTGTAGGAGATACGCAGTATTTT.

This clonotype was observed a handful of times. The V and J genes are TRBV10-3 and TRBJ2-7; possibly TRBD2 for D (5 bases). V lost 6 bases, J lost 0 bases, and 9 bases lay in between. CDR3 length: 13 amino acids. Germline CDR1 ENHRY, CDR2 SYGVKD. For the CDR3, the DNA is TGTGCCATCAGCGGGGTGGACTCCTACGAGCAGTACTTC. Its protein is CAISGVDSYEQYF.

This clonotype was detected only a few times. V gene TRBV7-8 combines with J gene TRBJ1-1; unclear D gene. Germline CDR1 is SGHVS and CDR2 is FQNEAQ. The CDR3 runs to 16 residues. Between the trimmed V and J ends, which lost 2 bases and 1 base, there was a span of 14 bases. The CDR3 protein is CASSLMRQDENTEAFF. For the CDR3, the DNA is TGTGCCAGCAGCTTAATGAGGCAGGATGAGAACACTGAAGCTTTCTTT.

This chain joins TRBV28 and TRBJ2-7; 9 bases are a match to TRBD1. Germline lookup yields CDR1 MDHEN and CDR2 SYDVKM. J gave up 4 bases and V 2 bases, and 6 bases lay outside the gene matches. This CDR3 contains 15 residues. CDR3 region: CASSLRPGQGYEQYF. DNA of the CDR3: TGTGCCAGCAGTTTAAGGCCGGGACAGGGATACGAGCAGTACTTC.

This clonotype was recorded a few times. In nucleotides, the CDR3 is TGTGCCAGCAAAAACAGGGCGGGGGCTGCCTACGAGCAGTACTTC. Translation: CASKNRAGAAYEQYF. The chain couples TRBV7-9 to TRBJ2-7, with TRBD2 as a possible D gene (7 bases). The V gene lost 7 bases and the J gene lost 2 bases, with 18 bases spanning the gap. The germline V gene has CDR1 SEHNR and CDR2 FQNEAQ (reference sequence). The CDR3 is made up of 15 amino acids.

This clonotype was seen a few times. The V call is TRBV19, the J call TRBJ1-3, with 8 nucleotides matching TRBD1. The trim removed 5 bases at V and 0 bases at J, leaving 9 bases unmatched. The CDR3 sequence is 17 residues long. In germline, CDR1 is LNHDA, CDR2 SQIVND (reference sequence). The CDR3 bases are TGTGCCAGTAGTCCACGGACAGGGTTGACCTCTGGAAACACCATATATTTT. It codes for CASSPRTGLTSGNTIYF.

This clonotype was counted between two and nine times. J is TRBJ2-1 and V is TRBV7-8; D possibly corresponds to TRBD1 (6 bases). The germline V gene encodes CDR1 SGHVS and CDR2 FQNEAQ. CDR3 length equals 16 residues. V was shortened by 5 bases and J by 1 base, with 15 bases between the two germline ends. The DNA of the CDR3 is TGTGCCAGCAGCCGTGACAGGCGAAGATCCTACAATGAGCAGTTCTTC. This translates into CASSRDRRRSYNEQFF. Using reference TRBV7-8 and TRBJ2-1 for the parts outside the CDR3, the full variable domain is GAGVSQSPRYKVAKRGQDVALRCDPISGHVSLFWYQQALGQGPEFLTYFQNEAQLDKSGLPSDRFFAERPEGSVSTLKIQRTQQEDSAVYLCASSRDRRRSYNEQFFGPGTRLTVL.

V gene TRBV7-8 combines with J gene TRBJ2-2; 7 bases align to TRBD1. The ends lost 6 bases at V and 5 bases at J; junction bases unmatched: 9. This CDR3 contains 15 residues. In germline, CDR1 is SGHVS, CDR2 FQNEAQ. The CDR3 nucleotides read TGTGCCAGCAGGCCCGGGACAGTTTATACCGGGGAGCTGTTTTTT. It yields the protein CASRPGTVYTGELFF.

This clonotype has more than one count but fewer than ten. The chain uses TRBV27 and TRBJ1-5; D gene ambiguous. Germline V gene sequence: CDR1 MNHEY, CDR2 SMNVEV (reference sequence). The germline V and J ends were trimmed by 3 bases and 4 bases, with 7 bases remaining between them. The CDR3 has 13 residues. The CDR3 bases are TGTGCCAGCAGTTTCGGGATAAATCAGCCCCAGCATTTT. Protein sequence: CASSFGINQPQHF.

This clonotype showed up just a few times. The V call is TRBV7-8, the J call TRBJ1-5; the D gene is possibly TRBD1 (5 bases). Germline V lookup: CDR1 SGHVS, CDR2 FQNEAQ. There are 15 residues in the CDR3. V lost 5 bases and J 0 bases, leaving 11 bases between the germline ends. CDR3 sequence reads: CASSPFGGSNQPQHF. Written as DNA, the CDR3 is TGTGCCAGCAGCCCGTTCGGGGGTAGCAATCAGCCCCAGCATTTT.

This sequence joins TRBV6-5 and TRBJ2-7, with 9 positions matching TRBD1. The CDR3 length is 15 residues. Germline V gene lookup returns CDR1 MNHEY and CDR2 SVGAGI. The ends lost 0 bases at V and 4 bases at J; junction bases unmatched: 4. The CDR3 region is CASSYSGTGWYEQYF. CDR3 coding DNA: TGTGCCAGCAGTTACTCGGGGACAGGGTGGTACGAGCAGTACTTC.

In its sample, this clonotype was seen a few times. The chain uses TRBV7-3 and TRBJ2-2; D unclear. Trimming cost V 5 bases and J 2 bases, with 6 bases left between them. The CDR3 length is 13 residues. CDR1 SGHTA and CDR2 FQGTGA come from the germline V gene. The CDR3 DNA sequence: TGTGCCAGCAGCCAACTTAACACCGGGGAGCTGTTTTTT. Amino acid sequence: CASSQLNTGELFF.

This clonotype has more than one count but fewer than ten. The V gene is TRBV7-8, the J gene TRBJ2-2; TRBD1 might be the D (6 bases). V lost 5 bases to trimming and J lost 4 bases, with 14 bases between them. Looked up from germline, CDR1 is SGHVS and CDR2 is FQNEAQ. This CDR3 has 15 residues. The CDR3 DNA reads TGTGCCAGCAGCGGACAGCCGAAGGTCACCGGGGAGCTGTTTTTT. This encodes CASSGQPKVTGELFF.

This clonotype was observed a handful of times. The V call is TRBV28, the J call TRBJ1-1; D might be TRBD1 (6 bases). Looked up from germline, CDR1 is MDHEN and CDR2 is SYDVKM. V was shortened by 5 bases and J by 3 bases, with 13 bases between the two germline ends. CDR3 length: 14 amino acids. The CDR3 DNA reads as TGTGCCAGCAGTCGAAACAGGGTTCACACTGAAGCTTTCTTT. This encodes CASSRNRVHTEAFF.